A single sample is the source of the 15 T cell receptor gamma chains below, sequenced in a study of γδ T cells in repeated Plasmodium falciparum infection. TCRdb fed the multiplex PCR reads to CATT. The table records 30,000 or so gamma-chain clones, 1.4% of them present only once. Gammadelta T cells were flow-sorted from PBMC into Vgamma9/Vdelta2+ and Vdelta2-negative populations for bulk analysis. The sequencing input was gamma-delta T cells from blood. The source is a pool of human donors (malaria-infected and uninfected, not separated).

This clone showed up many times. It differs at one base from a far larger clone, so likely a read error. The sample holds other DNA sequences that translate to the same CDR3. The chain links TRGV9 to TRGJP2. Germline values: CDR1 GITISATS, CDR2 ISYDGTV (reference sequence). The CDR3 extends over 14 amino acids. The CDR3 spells CALWTHSSDWIKTF. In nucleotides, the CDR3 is TGTGCCTTGTGGACCCACAGTAGTGACTGGATCAAGACGTTT.

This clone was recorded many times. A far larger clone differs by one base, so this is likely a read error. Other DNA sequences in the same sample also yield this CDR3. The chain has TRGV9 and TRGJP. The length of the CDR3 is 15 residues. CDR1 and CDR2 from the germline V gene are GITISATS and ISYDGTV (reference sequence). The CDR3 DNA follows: TGTGCCCTGTGGGAGGAAGAGTTGGGCAAAAAAATCAAGGTATTT. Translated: CALWEEELGKKIKVF.

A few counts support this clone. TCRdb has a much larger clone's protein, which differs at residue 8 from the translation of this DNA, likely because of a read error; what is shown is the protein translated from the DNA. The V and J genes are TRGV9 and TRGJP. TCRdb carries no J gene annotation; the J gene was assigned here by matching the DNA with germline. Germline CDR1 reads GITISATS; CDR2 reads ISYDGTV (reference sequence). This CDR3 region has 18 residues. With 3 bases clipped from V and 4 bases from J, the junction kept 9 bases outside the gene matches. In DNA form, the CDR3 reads TGTGCCTTGTGGGAGCGAAAAGTCCAAGAGTTGGGCAAAAAAATCAAGGTATTT. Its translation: CALWERKVQELGKKIKVF.

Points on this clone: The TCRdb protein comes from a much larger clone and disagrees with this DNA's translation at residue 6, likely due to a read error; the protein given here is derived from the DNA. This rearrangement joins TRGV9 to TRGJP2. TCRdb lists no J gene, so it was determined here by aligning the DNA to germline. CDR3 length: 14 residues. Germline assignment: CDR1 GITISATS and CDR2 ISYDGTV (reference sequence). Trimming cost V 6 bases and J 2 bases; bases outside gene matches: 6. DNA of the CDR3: TGTGCCTTGTGGACCCGCAGTAGTGATTGGATCAAGACGTTT. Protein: CALWTRSSDWIKTF.

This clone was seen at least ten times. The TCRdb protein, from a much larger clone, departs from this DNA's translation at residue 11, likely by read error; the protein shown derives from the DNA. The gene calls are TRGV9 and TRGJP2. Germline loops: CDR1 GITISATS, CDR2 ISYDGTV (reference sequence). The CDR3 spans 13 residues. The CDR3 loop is CALWRRSDWIRTF. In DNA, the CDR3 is TGTGCCTTGTGGAGGAGGAGTGATTGGATCAGGACGTTT.

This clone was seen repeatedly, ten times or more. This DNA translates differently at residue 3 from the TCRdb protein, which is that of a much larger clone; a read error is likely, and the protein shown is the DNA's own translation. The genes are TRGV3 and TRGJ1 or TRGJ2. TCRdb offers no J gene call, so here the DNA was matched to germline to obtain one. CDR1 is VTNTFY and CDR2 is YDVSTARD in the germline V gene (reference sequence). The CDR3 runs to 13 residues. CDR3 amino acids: CAPWEILYYKKLF. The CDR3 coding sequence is TGTGCCCCCTGGGAAATTTTATATTATAAGAAACTCTTT.

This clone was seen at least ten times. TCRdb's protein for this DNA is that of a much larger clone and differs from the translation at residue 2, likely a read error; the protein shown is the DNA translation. CDR3 protein: CTLWDSAYYKKLF. CDR3 DNA sequence: TGTACCTTGTGGGACTCGGCTTATTATAAGAAACTCTTT. V gene TRGV9 combines with J gene TRGJ1 or TRGJ2. No J gene was available from TCRdb, and it was assigned here by a germline match of the DNA. The CDR3 spans 13 residues. The germline CDR1 and CDR2 sequences are GITISATS and ISYDGTV (reference sequence).

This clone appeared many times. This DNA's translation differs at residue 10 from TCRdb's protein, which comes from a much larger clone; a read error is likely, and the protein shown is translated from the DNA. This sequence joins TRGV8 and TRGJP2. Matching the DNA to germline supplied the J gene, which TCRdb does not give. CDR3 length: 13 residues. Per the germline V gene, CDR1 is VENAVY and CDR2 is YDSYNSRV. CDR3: CATWISSDWVKTF. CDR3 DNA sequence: TGTGCCACCTGGATTAGTAGTGATTGGGTCAAGACGTTT.

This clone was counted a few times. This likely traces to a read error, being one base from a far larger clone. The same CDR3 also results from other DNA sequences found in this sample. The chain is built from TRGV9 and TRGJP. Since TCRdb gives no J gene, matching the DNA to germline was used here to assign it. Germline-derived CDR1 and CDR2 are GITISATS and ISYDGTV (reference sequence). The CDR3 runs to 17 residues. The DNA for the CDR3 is TGTGCCTTATGGGAGGCAAAACAAGAGTTGGGCAAAAAAATCAAGGTATTT. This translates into CALWEAKQELGKKIKVF.

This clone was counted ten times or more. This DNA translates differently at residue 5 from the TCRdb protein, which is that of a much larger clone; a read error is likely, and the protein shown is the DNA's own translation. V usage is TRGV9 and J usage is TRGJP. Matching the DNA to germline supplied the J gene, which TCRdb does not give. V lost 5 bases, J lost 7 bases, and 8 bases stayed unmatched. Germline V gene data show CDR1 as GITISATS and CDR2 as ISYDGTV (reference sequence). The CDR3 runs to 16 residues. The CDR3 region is CALWGVGELGKKIKVF. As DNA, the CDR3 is TGTGCCTTGTGGGGGGTAGGGGAGTTGGGCAAAAAAATCAAGGTATTT.

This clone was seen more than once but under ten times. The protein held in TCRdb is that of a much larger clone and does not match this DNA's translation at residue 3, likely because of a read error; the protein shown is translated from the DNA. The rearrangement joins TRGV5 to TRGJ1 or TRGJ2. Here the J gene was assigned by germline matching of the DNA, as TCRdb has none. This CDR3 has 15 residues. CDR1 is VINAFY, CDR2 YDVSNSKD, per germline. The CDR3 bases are TGTGCCGCCTGGGACAGGCCGAGGGGCCCATATAAGAAACTCTTT. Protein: CAAWDRPRGPYKKLF.

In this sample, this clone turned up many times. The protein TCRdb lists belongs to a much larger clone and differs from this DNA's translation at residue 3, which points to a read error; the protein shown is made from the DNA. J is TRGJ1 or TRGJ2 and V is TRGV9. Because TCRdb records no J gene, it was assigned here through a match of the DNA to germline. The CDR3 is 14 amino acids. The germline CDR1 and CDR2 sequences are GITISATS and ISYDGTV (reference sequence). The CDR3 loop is CAMWEVQPYYKKLF. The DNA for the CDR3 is TGTGCCATGTGGGAGGTCCAGCCGTATTATAAGAAACTCTTT.

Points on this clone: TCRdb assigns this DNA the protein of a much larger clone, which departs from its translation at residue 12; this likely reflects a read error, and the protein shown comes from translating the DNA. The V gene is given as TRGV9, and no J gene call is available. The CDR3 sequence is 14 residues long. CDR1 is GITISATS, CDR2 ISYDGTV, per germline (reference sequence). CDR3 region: CALWEVSSGYKRLF. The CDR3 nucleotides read TGTGCCTTGTGGGAGGTCTCTTCGGGGTATAAGAGACTCTTT.

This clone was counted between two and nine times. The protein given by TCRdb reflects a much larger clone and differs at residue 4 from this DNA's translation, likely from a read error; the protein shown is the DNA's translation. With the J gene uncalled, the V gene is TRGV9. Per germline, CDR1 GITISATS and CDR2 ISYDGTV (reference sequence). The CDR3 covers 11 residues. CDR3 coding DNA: TGTGCCTTGAGGGAGGTGAGGGCAAAACTCTTT. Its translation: CALREVRAKLF.

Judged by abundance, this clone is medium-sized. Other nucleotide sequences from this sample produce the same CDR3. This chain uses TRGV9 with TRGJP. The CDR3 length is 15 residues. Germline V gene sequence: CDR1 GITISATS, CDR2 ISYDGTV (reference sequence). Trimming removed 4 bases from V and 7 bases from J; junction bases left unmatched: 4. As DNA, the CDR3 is TGTGCCTTGTGGGATCTTGAGTTGGGCAAAAAAATCAAGGTATTT. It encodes CALWDLELGKKIKVF.